The sequence of this T cell receptor beta chain was determined in a study of shared clonotypes between healthy human individuals. Study-level information: Researchers drew samples from a couple of women and three men aged 18 to 49. Three CD4 naive, three CD4 memory, two CD8 naive and one CD8 memory plate were used per donor. Study results and limitations: Donor scarcity curtailed the genetic and exposure-history diversity represented herein.

Points on this clone: Its cognate antigen is unknown.

Template for every sorted-subset replicate PCR totaled around 200 ng DNA, approximately 30,000 T cell genomes. Clones were sequenced by immunoSEQ multiplex PCR, and TCRdb holds only the in-frame ones, with some missing. This table has over a million clones, roughly 98% appearing once. V gave up 7 bases and J gave up 5 bases, with 13 bases separating them. The CDR3 is made up of 13 amino acids. Germline lookup yields CDR1 SGHRS and CDR2 YFSETQ. This receptor was identified in a man under 40 in good health. This sequence joins TRBV5-1 and TRBJ1-3, with a tentative D call TRBD1 (5 bases). The source material was naive CD4+ T cells sorted from blood. Subset given: CD45RA+ positively selected. The CDR3 here is CASGGEGRNTIYF. CDR3 bases: TGCGCCAGCGGGGGAGAGGGGAGAAACACCATATATTTT.